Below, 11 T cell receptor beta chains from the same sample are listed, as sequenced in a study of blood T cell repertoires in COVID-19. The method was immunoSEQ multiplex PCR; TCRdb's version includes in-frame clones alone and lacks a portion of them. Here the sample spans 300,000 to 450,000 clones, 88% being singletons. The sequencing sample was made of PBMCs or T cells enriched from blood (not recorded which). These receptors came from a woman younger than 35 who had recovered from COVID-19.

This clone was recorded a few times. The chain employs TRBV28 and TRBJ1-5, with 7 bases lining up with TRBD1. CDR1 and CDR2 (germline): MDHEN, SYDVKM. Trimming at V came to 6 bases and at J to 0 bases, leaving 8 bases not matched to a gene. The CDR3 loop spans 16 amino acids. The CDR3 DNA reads TGTGCCAGCAGCCTAGACAGGGCCCTTAGCAATCAGCCCCAGCATTTT. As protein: CASSLDRALSNQPQHF.

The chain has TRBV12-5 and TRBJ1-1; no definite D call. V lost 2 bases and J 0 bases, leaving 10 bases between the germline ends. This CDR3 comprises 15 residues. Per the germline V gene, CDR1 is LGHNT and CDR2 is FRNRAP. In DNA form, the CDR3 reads TGTGCTAGTGGTTTGTTCGCAGGAATGAACACTGAAGCTTTCTTT. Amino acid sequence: CASGLFAGMNTEAFF.

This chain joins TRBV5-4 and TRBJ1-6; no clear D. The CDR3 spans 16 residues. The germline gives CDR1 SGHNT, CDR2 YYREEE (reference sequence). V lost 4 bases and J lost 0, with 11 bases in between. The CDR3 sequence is CASSAISSSYNSPLHF. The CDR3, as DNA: TGTGCCAGCAGCGCGATTAGCAGCTCCTATAATTCACCCCTCCACTTT.

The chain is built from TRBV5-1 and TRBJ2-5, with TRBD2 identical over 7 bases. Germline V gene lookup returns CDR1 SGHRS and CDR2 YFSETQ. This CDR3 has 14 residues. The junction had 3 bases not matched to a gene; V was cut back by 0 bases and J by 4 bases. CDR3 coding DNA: TGCGCCAGCAGCTTGGGACTAGCCGGAGAGACCCAGTACTTC. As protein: CASSLGLAGETQYF.

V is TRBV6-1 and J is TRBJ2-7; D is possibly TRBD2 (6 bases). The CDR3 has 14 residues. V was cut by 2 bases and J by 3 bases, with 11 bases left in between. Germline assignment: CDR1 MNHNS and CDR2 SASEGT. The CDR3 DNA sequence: TGTGCCAGCAGTGAATATGGGGGGAGCTACGAGCAGTACTTC. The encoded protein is CASSEYGGSYEQYF.

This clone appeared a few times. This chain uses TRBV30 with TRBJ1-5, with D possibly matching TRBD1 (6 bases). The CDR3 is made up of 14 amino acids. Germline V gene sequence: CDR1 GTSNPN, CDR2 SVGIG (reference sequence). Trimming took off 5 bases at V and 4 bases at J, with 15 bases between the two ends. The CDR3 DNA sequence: TGTGCCTGGGAATCCGGGACATTTAATCAGCCCCAGCATTTT. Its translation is CAWESGTFNQPQHF.

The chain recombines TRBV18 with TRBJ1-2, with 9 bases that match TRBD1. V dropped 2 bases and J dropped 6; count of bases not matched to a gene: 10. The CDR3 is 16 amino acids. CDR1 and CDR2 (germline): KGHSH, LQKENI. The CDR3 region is CASSPGQGQGKDGYTF. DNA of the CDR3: TGTGCCAGCTCACCAGGACAGGGACAGGGAAAGGATGGCTACACCTTC.

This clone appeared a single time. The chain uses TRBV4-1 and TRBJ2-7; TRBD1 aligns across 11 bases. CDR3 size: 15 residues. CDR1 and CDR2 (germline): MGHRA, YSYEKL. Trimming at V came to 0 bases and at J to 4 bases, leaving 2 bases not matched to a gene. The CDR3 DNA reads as TGCGCCAGCAGCCAAGAGGACAGGGGGCAATACGAGCAGTACTTC. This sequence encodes CASSQEDRGQYEQYF.

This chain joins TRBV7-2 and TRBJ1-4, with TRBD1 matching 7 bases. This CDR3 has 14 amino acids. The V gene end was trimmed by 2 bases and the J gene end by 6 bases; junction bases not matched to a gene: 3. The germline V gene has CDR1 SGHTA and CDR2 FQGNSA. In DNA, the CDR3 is TGTGCCAGCAGCTTAAACAGGGGCCATGAAAAACTGTTTTTT. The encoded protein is CASSLNRGHEKLFF.

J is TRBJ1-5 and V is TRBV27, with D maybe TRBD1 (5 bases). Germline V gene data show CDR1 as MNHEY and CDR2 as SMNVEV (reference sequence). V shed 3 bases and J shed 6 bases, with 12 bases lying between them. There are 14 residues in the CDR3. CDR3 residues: CASSLYLGVQPQHF. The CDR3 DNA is TGTGCCAGCAGTTTGTACCTAGGGGTTCAGCCCCAGCATTTT.

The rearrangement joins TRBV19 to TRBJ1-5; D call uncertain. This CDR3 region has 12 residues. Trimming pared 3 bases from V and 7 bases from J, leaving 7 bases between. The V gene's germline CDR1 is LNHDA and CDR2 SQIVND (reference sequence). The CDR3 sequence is CASSISGQPQHF. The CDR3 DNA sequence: TGTGCCAGTAGTATTTCGGGGCAGCCCCAGCATTTT.